This T cell receptor (beta chain) comes out of a study of blood T cell repertoires in COVID-19. As for the study in general: Sites in the United States, Italy and Spain provided acute and convalescent COVID-19 samples. Nucleic acid was either cDNA or gDNA, and it came from T cells, B-cell-depleted T cells, or PBMCs.

Original processing methods: Estimated nucleated cell counts came from reference gene primer amplification. Assay: immunoSEQ multiplex PCR; the TCRdb copy retains only in-frame clones and omits some. V and J calls and clone size are copied from that table; D and trimming were computed from the DNA. The table records around 70,000 clones, around 85% of them present only once. The CDR3 sequence is 13 residues long. V lost 5 bases to trimming and J lost 1 base; unmatched junction nucleotides: 4. From germline, CDR1 is GTSNPN and CDR2 SVGIG (reference sequence). V is TRBV30 and J is TRBJ1-1, with 7 bases lining up with TRBD1. This receptor was identified in a human donor in a cohort sampled during active COVID-19. Material for sequencing was peripheral blood. This chain's CDR3 is CAWEGQSNTEAFF. CDR3 coding DNA: TGTGCCTGGGAGGGACAGTCGAACACTGAAGCTTTCTTT.